The clone carrying this TCR delta chain was observed a few times. Its antigen is currently unknown. The protein TCRdb gives is from a much larger clone and does not agree with this DNA's translation at residue 13, likely a read error; the protein shown here comes from the DNA. This sample was included in a study of delta chains in infants with herpesvirus infections. Overall study context: A Ugandan infant cohort was followed from birth for primary CMV. Study-level results: Uninfected infants and those infected after 120 days lacked the public clonotype.

TCR cDNA was made from PBMC RNA with gamma- and delta-chain-specific primers. TCRdb re-called the RT-PCR reads through CATT. Found here are 200 to 250 delta-chain clones, about 14% of them singletons; the top ten hold roughly 29%. The specimen was peripheral blood, collected at time point 1 of longitudinal follow-up. The clonotype was recovered from a human donor who was a Ugandan infant, either HIV-exposed or HIV-unexposed (not recorded which).

Written as DNA, the CDR3 is TGTGCTCTTGGGTTCCGGGCCCCTACACGGGGGATATGCTGCAGCGATAAACTCATCTTT. Its protein product is CALGFRAPTRGICCSDKLIF. The chain is built from TRDV1 and TRDJ1; 8 nucleotides align to TRDD3. This CDR3 has 20 residues. CDR1 is TSWWSYY, CDR2 QGS, per germline. The V and J ends lost 5 bases and 4 bases, in that order; junction bases with no gene match: 24.